The 11 T cell receptor beta chains presented below share a single source sample, sequenced in a study of blood T cell repertoires in COVID-19. Repertoires were generated with immunoSEQ multiplex PCR, while TCRdb's copy carries only in-frame clones and drops some. This repertoire shows some 410,000 clones, approximately 88% found once; its top ten account for 0.97%. The sequenced sample was PBMCs or T cells enriched from blood (not recorded which). The receptors shown here come from a woman aged 25-40 years with acute COVID-19.

The rearrangement uses TRBV20-1 and TRBJ1-5, with D unclear. Trimming left V 3 bases short and J 7 bases short, with 10 bases between. CDR1 DFQATT and CDR2 SNEGSKA come from the germline V gene (reference sequence). The CDR3 sequence is 12 residues long. Here the CDR3 DNA reads TGCAGTGCTAGTGAGGGAGGGCAGCCCCAGCATTTT. Encoded protein: CSASEGGQPQHF.

V usage is TRBV29-1 and J usage is TRBJ2-2; 8 nucleotides line up with TRBD1. Germline CDR1 and CDR2: SQVTM and ANQGSEA. The CDR3 is 15 residues long. V shed 7 bases and J 4 bases; nucleotides not matched to a gene: 11. Here the CDR3 DNA reads TGCAGCGCCTACATTATCGGACAGGGCACCGGGGAGCTGTTTTTT. This translates into CSAYIIGQGTGELFF.

Comments on this clone: Other DNA sequences in this sample translate to the same CDR3. This chain connects TRBV15 to TRBJ1-2; D call uncertain. CDR3 length equals 15 residues. The V gene lost 0 bases and the J gene lost 2 bases, with 10 bases spanning the gap. The germline gives CDR1 LNHNV, CDR2 YYDKDF (reference sequence). The CDR3 is CATSRDPRQNYGYTF. The CDR3 coding sequence is TGTGCCACCAGCAGAGATCCCCGTCAGAACTATGGCTACACCTTC.

The CDR3: CATSDPGTSGLNEQFF. DNA for the CDR3: TGTGCCACCAGTGATCCCGGGACTAGCGGCCTCAATGAGCAGTTCTTC. The J gene is TRBJ2-1, the V gene TRBV24-1; 11 bases match TRBD2. Trimming at V came to 3 bases and at J to 6 bases, leaving 6 bases not matched to a gene. The CDR3 is 16 amino acids. The germline V gene encodes CDR1 KGHDR and CDR2 SFDVKD.

This clone was detected only once. V and J are TRBV10-3 and TRBJ1-2; D unresolved. This CDR3 spans 14 amino acids. V was clipped by 7 bases and J by 2 bases, with 14 bases between them. The germline gives CDR1 ENHRY, CDR2 SYGVKD. The CDR3 DNA is TGTGCCATCATAGAGGGCGAAGGGAACTATGGCTACACCTTC. Encoded protein: CAIIEGEGNYGYTF.

The chain couples TRBV5-1 to TRBJ1-1; TRBD1 aligns across 7 bases. The CDR3 has 15 amino acids. CDR1 is SGHRS, CDR2 YFSETQ, per germline. The J segment lost 0 bases and the V segment lost 3 bases, leaving 5 bases of the junction unmatched. The CDR3 DNA is TGCGCCAGCAGCTCAACAGGGGTATTGAACACTGAAGCTTTCTTT. This codes for CASSSTGVLNTEAFF.

This chain joins TRBV6-5 and TRBJ1-2, with 8 nucleotides matching TRBD1. The ends lost 6 bases at V and 2 bases at J; junction bases unmatched: 8. The CDR3 covers 15 residues. CDR1 is MNHEY, CDR2 SVGAGI, per germline. The CDR3 reads CASRRSGQANYGYTF. CDR3 nucleotides: TGTGCCAGCAGGCGATCGGGACAGGCGAACTATGGCTACACCTTC.

This chain connects TRBV4-1 to TRBJ2-1, with 11 positions matching TRBD1. Trimming removed 1 base from V and 11 bases from J; junction bases left unmatched: 7. CDR1 MGHRA and CDR2 YSYEKL come from the germline V gene. CDR3 length: 15 residues. As DNA, the CDR3 is TGCGCCAGCAGCCAAGTACCGGGACAGGGGGATCAGCAGTTCTTC. It translates to CASSQVPGQGDQQFF.

This chain uses TRBV27 with TRBJ1-2; tentatively, D is TRBD1 (5 bases). The CDR3 runs to 15 residues. V was cut by 2 bases and J by 4 bases, with 14 bases left in between. Germline V gene lookup returns CDR1 MNHEY and CDR2 SMNVEV (reference sequence). The CDR3 sequence is CASSLEGQGGYGYTF. The CDR3 nucleotides are TGTGCCAGCAGTTTAGAGGGCCAGGGAGGCTATGGCTACACCTTC.

The V call is TRBV7-2, the J call TRBJ1-2, with TRBD1 matching over 12 bases. After removal of 4 bases from V and 8 bases from J, the junction contained 11 bases not matched to a gene. The length of the CDR3 is 16 residues. Germline-derived CDR1 and CDR2 are SGHTA and FQGNSA. The CDR3 nucleotides are TGTGCCAGCAGCTATCAAACGGGACAGGGGGCGCGCGGCTACACCTTC. Amino acids: CASSYQTGQGARGYTF.

CDR3 protein: CSVTTGFGATQYF. In nucleotides, the CDR3 is TGCAGCGTTACTACAGGGTTTGGTGCTACGCAGTATTTT. This chain joins TRBV29-1 and TRBJ2-3, with D possibly being TRBD1 (6 bases). Germline loops: CDR1 SQVTM, CDR2 ANQGSEA. The V gene lost 5 bases and the J gene lost 8 bases, with 17 bases spanning the gap. The CDR3 is 13 residues long.